The 2 T cell receptor beta chains listed next were all sequenced from one sample in a study of blood T cell repertoires in COVID-19. Some clones are missing from TCRdb's copy, which holds only in-frame ones; the method was immunoSEQ multiplex PCR. The sample includes roughly 100,000 clones, more than 80% of them seen just once. The sequenced material came from peripheral blood. The receptors originated from a woman older than 75 with acute or convalescent COVID-19.

The rearrangement joins TRBV11-2 to TRBJ2-3; 9 positions match TRBD2. CDR1 is SGHAT and CDR2 is FQNNGV in the germline V gene. This CDR3 spans 16 amino acids. V lost 2 bases to trimming and J lost 4 bases; unmatched junction nucleotides: 7. This CDR3 reads CASSLWGGGGADTQYF. The CDR3, as DNA: TGTGCCAGCAGCTTATGGGGCGGGGGGGGCGCAGATACGCAGTATTTT.

The chain joins TRBV2 to TRBJ2-1; D unresolved. From germline, CDR1 is SNHLY and CDR2 FYNNEI. This CDR3 has 14 amino acids. The V gene lost 8 bases and the J gene lost 0 bases, with 11 bases spanning the gap. This CDR3 reads CASRLRSSYNEQFF. The DNA for the CDR3 is TGTGCCAGCCGCCTCCGCAGCTCCTACAATGAGCAGTTCTTC.